The rows below give T cell receptor beta chains drawn from one sample of a study of blood T cell repertoires in COVID-19. Profiled with immunoSEQ multiplex PCR; TCRdb holds only in-frame clones, not every one. The sample includes 25,000 to 30,000 clones, approximately 91% seen only once; the top ten take 4.9%. The specimen was peripheral blood. The receptor set was obtained from a man in his 70s with active COVID-19. CDR3s include the opening cysteine and the closing phenylalanine or tryptophan. A D gene is named only where the DNA matches it firmly. Rows may omit the clone size; those that give it use once, few, many or a size class.

size,V,J,D,CDR3,DNA
-,TRBV5-1,TRBJ1-2,-,CASSLTDGYGYTF,TGCGCCAGCAGCTTGACAGACGGCTATGGCTACACCTTC
-,TRBV9,TRBJ2-3,TRBD1,CASSAAGGNTDTQYF,TGTGCCAGCAGCGCAGCAGGGGGAAACACAGATACGCAGTATTTT
few,TRBV20-1,TRBJ2-7,-,CSARAGHEQYF,TGCAGTGCTAGGGCAGGGCACGAGCAGTACTTC
-,TRBV7-9,TRBJ1-3,TRBD1,CASSLEGATDTIYF,TGTGCCAGCAGCTTAGAGGGGGCCACGGACACCATATATTTT
-,TRBV12-3/TRBV12-4,TRBJ2-2,-,CASRLTEVGELFF,TGTGCCAGCAGGCTGACAGAGGTCGGGGAGCTGTTTTTT
-,TRBV4-1,TRBJ2-2,-,CASSQAQGTGELFF,TGCGCCAGCAGCCAAGCGCAGGGCACCGGGGAGCTGTTTTTT
once,TRBV7-2,TRBJ1-1,-,CASSPQLVANTEAFF,TGTGCCAGCAGCCCGCAACTCGTCGCGAACACTGAAGCTTTCTTT
-,TRBV7-2,TRBJ2-7,TRBD1,CASSSLGLGTAYEQYF,TGTGCCAGCAGCAGCTTGGGGCTAGGGACAGCCTACGAGCAGTACTTC
-,TRBV10-3,TRBJ2-1,TRBD2,CAIRVSLAGFRGEQFF,TGTGCCATCAGGGTTTCGCTAGCGGGGTTTCGGGGTGAGCAGTTCTTC
-,TRBV28,TRBJ1-4,-,CASSGTTYEKLFF,TGTGCCAGCAGTGGGACTACTTATGAAAAACTGTTTTTT
-,TRBV19,TRBJ1-1,-,CASSKQGNTEAFF,TGTGCCAGTTCAAAACAGGGAAACACTGAAGCTTTCTTT
-,TRBV6-4,TRBJ2-5,TRBD2,CASPSGGLSETQYF,TGTGCCAGCCCCAGCGGGGGGCTCTCGGAGACCCAGTACTTC
-,TRBV11-1,TRBJ1-3,-,CASSYRGFISGNTIYF,TGTGCCAGCAGCTACAGAGGGTTTATCTCTGGAAACACCATATATTTT
-,TRBV18,TRBJ1-1,-,CASSPPLTNTEAFF,TGTGCCAGCTCACCACCTCTCACAAACACTGAAGCTTTCTTT
-,TRBV7-2,TRBJ2-1,-,CASRADRLGGEQFF,TGTGCCAGCAGAGCCGACAGGTTGGGCGGTGAGCAGTTCTTC
-,TRBV12-3/TRBV12-4,TRBJ1-1,-,CASSKTVNTEAFF,TGTGCCAGCAGCAAGACTGTGAACACTGAAGCTTTCTTT
-,TRBV28,TRBJ1-5,-,CATDRSREPQHF,TGTGCCACCGACAGGTCCAGAGAGCCCCAGCATTTT
-,TRBV2,TRBJ2-5,TRBD1,CASSQDRGGEETQYF,TGTGCCAGCAGCCAGGACAGGGGTGGTGAGGAGACCCAGTACTTC
-,TRBV3-1/TRBV3-2,TRBJ2-4,TRBD1,CASNRQGENIQYF,TGTGCCAGCAACCGACAGGGGGAAAACATTCAGTACTTC
-,TRBV28,TRBJ1-5,-,CASSANTDQPQHF,TGTGCCAGCAGTGCCAATACAGATCAGCCCCAGCATTTT
-,TRBV4-2,TRBJ2-3,TRBD2,CASYAGEGDTQYF,TGTGCCAGCTATGCGGGGGAAGGGGATACGCAGTATTTT
-,TRBV19,TRBJ1-2,-,CASSQGPYGYTF,TGTGCCAGTAGTCAGGGCCCCTATGGCTACACCTTC
-,TRBV9,TRBJ2-2,TRBD1,CASSVGDRLAGELFF,TGTGCCAGCAGCGTAGGGGACAGGCTGGCCGGGGAGCTGTTTTTT
-,TRBV6-5,TRBJ2-3,-,CASRGISTDTQYF,TGTGCCAGCCGGGGGATTAGCACAGATACGCAGTATTTT
few,TRBV18,TRBJ2-1,-,CASSPLRGASNNEQFF,TGTGCCAGCTCACCACTAAGAGGTGCCTCAAATAATGAGCAGTTCTTC
-,TRBV19,TRBJ1-2,TRBD1,CASSIVKGGNYGYTF,TGTGCCAGTAGTATAGTTAAAGGGGGCAACTATGGCTACACCTTC
-,TRBV18,TRBJ1-2,-,CASSPRTEGYTF,TGTGCCAGCTCACCAAGGACTGAGGGCTACACCTTC
once,TRBV5-6,TRBJ2-1,TRBD1,CASSVLRGPSYNEQFF,TGTGCCAGCAGCGTACTCAGGGGGCCTTCCTACAATGAGCAGTTCTTC
-,TRBV19,TRBJ1-5,-,CASSPLPVSNQPQHF,TGTGCCAGTAGCCCCCTTCCAGTTAGCAATCAGCCCCAGCATTTT
once,TRBV7-2,TRBJ1-3,-,CASSPQASISGNTIYF,TGTGCCAGCAGCCCCCAAGCTTCAATCTCTGGAAACACCATATATTTT
-,TRBV13,TRBJ2-5,TRBD2,CASSLGGGYQETQYF,TGTGCCAGCAGCTTAGGCGGGGGGTACCAAGAGACCCAGTACTTC
-,TRBV7-2,TRBJ1-3,-,CASSSGPSSPIYF,TGTGCCAGCAGCTCAGGACCCTCTAGCCCCATATATTTT
-,TRBV7-9,TRBJ2-7,TRBD1,CASSLGTGAEQYF,TGTGCCAGCAGCTTGGGGACAGGGGCAGAGCAGTACTTC
-,TRBV7-2,TRBJ2-5,TRBD2,CASSLTLAGGQTQYF,TGTGCCAGCAGCTTAACCCTAGCGGGGGGGCAGACCCAGTACTTC
-,TRBV12-3/TRBV12-4,TRBJ1-2,TRBD1,CASRQGADYGYTF,TGTGCCAGCAGGCAGGGGGCCGACTATGGCTACACCTTC
-,TRBV4-2,TRBJ2-1,TRBD2,CASSQDAAGGMNEQFF,TGTGCCAGCAGCCAAGATGCGGCGGGGGGCATGAATGAGCAGTTCTTC
-,TRBV19,TRBJ2-7,TRBD2,CASSIAGGYEQYF,TGTGCCAGTAGTATAGCGGGGGGTTACGAGCAGTACTTC
-,TRBV5-1,TRBJ2-2,-,CASSLDVADGTGELFF,TGCGCCAGCAGCTTGGATGTAGCGGACGGGACCGGGGAGCTGTTTTTT
-,TRBV15,TRBJ2-1,TRBD2,CATSRGGLAGDLHNEQFF,TGTGCCACCAGCAGAGGCGGACTAGCGGGGGACCTACACAATGAGCAGTTCTTC
-,TRBV28,TRBJ2-7,TRBD2,CASSRIAGDYEQYF,TGTGCCAGCAGTAGGATAGCGGGGGACTACGAGCAGTACTTC
-,TRBV5-8,TRBJ1-1,-,CASSLASMRASTEAFF,TGTGCCAGCAGCTTGGCGAGTATGAGGGCTTCCACTGAAGCTTTCTTT